This entry lists 14 T cell receptor beta chains sequenced from one sample in a study of cytomegalovirus exposure and HLA in healthy donors. In the PCR, 60 Vbeta and 13 Jbeta primers were used. Method: immunoSEQ multiplex PCR; TCRdb's copy keeps in-frame clones and lacks some. The data contain about 270,000 clones, around 66% of them singletons. The sequencing input was PBMCs. The receptors stem from a female donor in good health and CMV-seronegative.

V gene TRBV6-5 combines with J gene TRBJ2-2; D possibly corresponds to TRBD2 (6 bases). CDR3 length: 15 residues. Germline V CDR1 and CDR2: MNHEY, SVGAGI. The V end lost 0 bases, the J end lost 3 bases, and 8 bases lay between the germline ends. CDR3 DNA: TGTGCCAGCAGTTACTCGCGCGGGGACACCGGGGAGCTGTTTTTT. This gives the protein CASSYSRGDTGELFF.

The chain recombines TRBV2 with TRBJ1-1, with D possibly matching TRBD1 (5 bases). The CDR3 is made up of 13 amino acids. Between the trimmed V and J ends, which lost 5 bases and 3 bases, there was a span of 10 bases. Per the germline V gene, CDR1 is SNHLY and CDR2 is FYNNEI. The CDR3 protein is CASSTDRDTEAFF. The CDR3 DNA follows: TGTGCCAGCAGTACAGACAGAGACACTGAAGCTTTCTTT.

The DNA for the CDR3 is TGTGCCAGCAGCTTTTGGGCGACAGGGAGGTACGAAAAACTGTTTTTT. It specifies CASSFWATGRYEKLFF. V gene TRBV7-9 combines with J gene TRBJ1-4, with 7 nucleotides matching TRBD1. V dropped 3 bases and J dropped 8; count of bases not matched to a gene: 12. Per germline, CDR1 SEHNR and CDR2 FQNEAQ (reference sequence). This CDR3 contains 16 residues. Looking up the rest from reference TRBV7-9 and TRBJ1-4 gives the full variable domain: DTGVSQNPRHKITKRGQNVTFRCDPISEHNRLYWYRQTLGQGPEFLTYFQNEAQLEKSRLLSDRFSAERPKGSFSTLEIQRTEQGDSAMYLCASSFWATGRYEKLFFGSGTQLSVL.

The V gene is TRBV2, the J gene TRBJ2-2; 8 nucleotides agree with TRBD1. The germline V gene has CDR1 SNHLY and CDR2 FYNNEI. Germline trimming cut 8 bases from V and 1 base from J; bases unmatched to any gene: 6. The CDR3 covers 15 residues. The CDR3, as DNA: TGTGCCAGCGGAGGACAGGGACTGAACACCGGGGAGCTGTTTTTT. Protein product: CASGGQGLNTGELFF. Filled out from reference TRBV2 and TRBJ2-2, the complete variable domain reads EPEVTQTPSHQVTQMGQEVILRCVPISNHLYFYWYRQILGQKVEFLVSFYNNEISEKSEIFDDQFSVERPDGSNFTLKIRSTKLEDSAMYFCASGGQGLNTGELFFGEGSRLTVL.

The rearrangement links TRBV11-3 to TRBJ2-1, with D unclear. Germline V gene sequence: CDR1 SGHNT, CDR2 YENEEA. V was clipped by 4 bases and J by 5 bases, with 6 bases between them. The CDR3 has 12 residues. The CDR3 sequence is CASSWLNNEQFF. The CDR3 DNA is TGTGCCAGCAGCTGGCTTAACAATGAGCAGTTCTTC.

This chain uses TRBV5-1 with TRBJ2-2; 12 nucleotides agree with TRBD2. The CDR3 is 18 amino acids. With 4 bases clipped from V and 3 bases from J, the junction kept 10 bases outside the gene matches. Germline V gives CDR1 SGHRS, CDR2 YFSETQ. The CDR3 DNA reads as TGCGCCAGCAGCCCCAGAGCTAGCGGGAGGGCCGACACCGGGGAGCTGTTTTTT. It specifies CASSPRASGRADTGELFF. Supplemented by reference TRBV5-1 and TRBJ2-2, the full variable domain reads KAGVTQTPRYLIKTRGQQVTLSCSPISGHRSVSWYQQTPGQGLQFLFEYFSETQRNKGNFPGRFSGRQFSNSRSEMNVSTLELGDSALYLCASSPRASGRADTGELFFGEGSRLTVL.

The CDR3 region has the DNA TGTGCCAGCAGCGTAGTTGTAGCGGACAATGAGCAGTTCTTC. Translation: CASSVVVADNEQFF. The chain employs TRBV9 and TRBJ2-1, with D perhaps TRBD2 (6 bases). The CDR3 covers 14 residues. Germline values: CDR1 SGDLS, CDR2 YYNGEE. Trimming took 0 bases from V and 5 from J, leaving 9 bases between them.

The table lists this clone with a few counts. The rearrangement uses TRBV19 and TRBJ2-1; possibly TRBD2 for D (5 bases). Germline CDR1 LNHDA, CDR2 SQIVND (reference sequence). CDR3 length equals 14 residues. The V end lost 3 bases, the J end lost 5 bases, and 11 bases lay between the germline ends. CDR3 DNA sequence: TGTGCCAGTAGTATTCGGCGGGCCGACAATGAGCAGTTCTTC. Translated: CASSIRRADNEQFF.

This chain connects TRBV5-1 to TRBJ1-2, with a weak D call TRBD1 (6 bases). Per the germline V gene, CDR1 is SGHRS and CDR2 is YFSETQ. The CDR3 contains 14 residues. Trimming left V 4 bases short and J 3 bases short, with 13 bases between. Here the CDR3 reads CASSAGQPYYGYTF. The DNA of the CDR3 is TGCGCCAGCAGCGCAGGACAGCCGTACTATGGCTACACCTTC.

The rearrangement links TRBV4-1 to TRBJ2-5, with TRBD2 matching over 9 bases. The end of the DNA is better explained by TRBJ2-7, so the J call may be wrong. The CDR3 runs to 16 residues. The V gene's germline CDR1 is MGHRA and CDR2 YSYEKL. CDR3 protein: CASSHSPGTSNLEQYF. Here the CDR3 DNA reads TGCGCCAGCAGCCATTCCCCCGGGACTAGCAATCTCGAGCAGTACTTC.

The CDR3 reads CAWSVGSGGDLFF. In DNA form, the CDR3 reads TGTGCCTGGAGTGTGGGTAGTGGCGGTGACCTGTTCTTC. The chain combines TRBV30 with TRBJ2-1; D call uncertain. The CDR3 extends over 13 amino acids. Trimming cost V 0 bases and J 15 bases, with 18 bases left between them. The germline gives CDR1 GTSNPN, CDR2 SVGIG (reference sequence).

V and J are TRBV7-2 and TRBJ1-2; no definite D call. V was trimmed by 0 bases and J by 5 bases, leaving 10 bases between them. CDR3 size: 14 residues. The germline V gene has CDR1 SGHTA and CDR2 FQGNSA. This chain's CDR3 is CASSLAGSEYGYTF. As DNA, the CDR3 is TGTGCCAGCAGCTTAGCTGGCAGTGAATATGGCTACACCTTC.

This chain uses TRBV29-1 with TRBJ1-1, with D tentatively TRBD1 (6 bases). V was pared by 0 bases and J by 2 bases, with 7 bases between. CDR1 is SQVTM and CDR2 is ANQGSEA in the germline V gene. The length of the CDR3 is 13 residues. As DNA, the CDR3 is TGCAGCGTTGAAGAACAGGGCAACACTGAAGCTTTCTTT. Protein sequence: CSVEEQGNTEAFF.

In the case of this clone: Other nucleotide sequences from this sample produce the same CDR3. CDR3 sequence: CASSTDRGRYNEQFF. For the CDR3, the DNA is TGCGCCAGCAGCACAGACAGGGGGCGATACAATGAGCAGTTCTTC. The genes are TRBV5-1 and TRBJ2-1, with 10 bases fitting TRBD1. Germline V CDR1 and CDR2: SGHRS, YFSETQ. The CDR3 sequence is 15 residues long. The V and J ends lost 4 bases and 4 bases, in that order; junction bases with no gene match: 5.